A single sample is the source of the 16 T cell receptor beta chains below, sequenced in a study of blood T cell repertoires in COVID-19. The data were produced by immunoSEQ multiplex PCR, yet TCRdb's version contains in-frame clones alone and is incomplete. This table has about 270,000 clones, roughly 84% appearing once. Sequencing used peripheral blood. The receptors come from a woman aged 18-29 years with acute or convalescent COVID-19.

V is TRBV4-1 and J is TRBJ2-2; a weak D match, TRBD2 (5 bases). Between the trimmed V and J ends, which lost 0 bases and 1 base, there was a span of 9 bases. The CDR3 is 16 residues long. The germline gives CDR1 MGHRA, CDR2 YSYEKL. CDR3 region: CASSQEAAVNTGELFF. In nucleotides, the CDR3 is TGCGCCAGCAGCCAAGAAGCGGCAGTGAACACCGGGGAGCTGTTTTTT.

The rearrangement uses TRBV4-1 and TRBJ2-7; 10 bases line up with TRBD2. Germline V gene sequence: CDR1 MGHRA, CDR2 YSYEKL. V shed 1 base, J shed 3 bases, and the junction held 12 bases outside the gene matches. The CDR3 runs to 18 residues. Here the CDR3 DNA reads TGCGCCAGCAGCCAAGGCTATAGCGGGAGGATGGTCATCTACGAGCAGTACTTC. This translates into CASSQGYSGRMVIYEQYF.

The rearrangement links TRBV28 to TRBJ2-1; tentatively, D is TRBD2 (6 bases). The CDR3 totals 16 residues. The germline V gene has CDR1 MDHEN and CDR2 SYDVKM. Trimming removed 7 bases from V and 0 bases from J, with 16 bases in between. CDR3: CASMVGLHDSYNEQFF. The CDR3 region has the DNA TGTGCCAGCATGGTGGGACTCCACGACTCCTACAATGAGCAGTTCTTC.

The V gene is TRBV19, the J gene TRBJ1-2, with D perhaps TRBD1 (5 bases). CDR1 is LNHDA and CDR2 is SQIVND in the germline V gene (reference sequence). CDR3 size: 18 residues. The V end was cut by 7 bases, the J end by 0 bases, with 24 bases between. CDR3 sequence (DNA): TGTGCCAGTACGAAACCAGGGAACCATGATCAAGCTAACTATGGCTACACCTTC. Its translation is CASTKPGNHDQANYGYTF.

The chain is built from TRBV11-2 and TRBJ1-1, with unresolved D. The V and J ends lost 1 base and 6 bases respectively, with 9 bases between them. This CDR3 is 13 amino acids long. CDR1 and CDR2 from the germline V gene are SGHAT and FQNNGV. The CDR3 DNA reads TGTGCCAGCAGCTTAGTATTGTTAGCTGAAGCTTTCTTT. Encoded protein: CASSLVLLAEAFF.

The chain links TRBV11-2 to TRBJ1-1, with TRBD1 identical over 7 bases. Germline CDR1 is SGHAT and CDR2 is FQNNGV. V gave up 5 bases and J gave up 0 bases; unmatched junction bases: 12. The CDR3 extends over 17 amino acids. DNA of the CDR3: TGTGCCAGCAGCCAAGACAGGGTTTCGACCTTGAACACTGAAGCTTTCTTT. The encoded protein is CASSQDRVSTLNTEAFF.

The chain combines TRBV5-4 with TRBJ2-3, with a possible D match to TRBD2 (5 bases). V shed 1 base and J shed 3 bases, with 9 bases lying between them. The length of the CDR3 is 14 residues. Germline V gene data show CDR1 as SGHNT and CDR2 as YYREEE (reference sequence). The CDR3 region is CASSLSGITDTQYF. The DNA of the CDR3 is TGTGCCAGCAGCTTGTCGGGGATTACAGATACGCAGTATTTT.

This chain connects TRBV19 to TRBJ2-7; no reliable D call. The V gene lost 3 bases and the J gene lost 4 bases, with 10 bases spanning the gap. From germline, CDR1 is LNHDA and CDR2 SQIVND (reference sequence). The CDR3 extends over 13 amino acids. The CDR3 sequence is CASSIGPEYEQYF. The CDR3 nucleotides are TGTGCCAGTAGTATTGGGCCGGAATACGAGCAGTACTTC.

The V and J genes are TRBV7-2 and TRBJ2-1; 8 positions agree with TRBD1. Germline assignment: CDR1 SGHTA and CDR2 FQGNSA. V lost 1 base, J lost 4 bases, and 3 bases stayed unmatched. There are 15 residues in the CDR3. The CDR3 reads CASSLGQGNYNEQFF. CDR3 bases: TGTGCCAGCAGCTTAGGACAGGGGAATTACAATGAGCAGTTCTTC. Supplemented by reference TRBV7-2 and TRBJ2-1, the full variable domain reads GAGVSQSPSNKVTEKGKDVELRCDPISGHTALYWYRQSLGQGLEFLIYFQGNSAPDKSGLPSDRFSAERTGGSVSTLTIQRTQQEDSAVYLCASSLGQGNYNEQFFGPGTRLTVL.

The CDR3 loop reads CATSDPDRDGTQYF. The DNA for the CDR3 is TGTGCCACCAGTGACCCCGACAGGGACGGGACCCAGTACTTC. The chain carries TRBV24-1 and TRBJ2-5, with 7 bases identical to TRBD1. V gave up 4 bases and J gave up 7 bases; unmatched junction bases: 8. CDR3 length: 14 amino acids. Germline-derived CDR1 and CDR2 are KGHDR and SFDVKD.

This clone appeared a few times. The CDR3 DNA reads as TGTGCCAGCAGCCGGGACAGGGATGAGACCCAGTACTTC. It translates to CASSRDRDETQYF. The rearrangement links TRBV6-5 to TRBJ2-5; 9 bases line up with TRBD1. The ends lost 6 bases at V and 5 bases at J; junction bases unmatched: 4. Per the germline V gene, CDR1 is MNHEY and CDR2 is SVGAGI. The CDR3 is 13 residues long.

This chain connects TRBV28 to TRBJ1-4; no clear D. Looked up from germline, CDR1 is MDHEN and CDR2 is SYDVKM. V shed 2 bases and J shed 6 bases, with 13 bases lying between them. CDR3 size: 15 residues. CDR3 sequence: CASSLPQNEDEKLFF. CDR3 DNA sequence: TGTGCCAGCAGTTTACCCCAAAACGAGGATGAAAAACTGTTTTTT.

This clone was recorded once. V is TRBV6-6 and J is TRBJ1-4; D might be TRBD1 (6 bases). Germline V gene sequence: CDR1 MNHNY, CDR2 SVGAGI (reference sequence). The V end lost 7 bases, the J end lost 4 bases, and 13 bases lay between the germline ends. This CDR3 has 14 residues. As DNA, the CDR3 is TGTGCCAGCAATTCACAGGGCAGTAATGAAAAACTGTTTTTT. It specifies CASNSQGSNEKLFF.

The rearrangement uses TRBV5-4 and TRBJ2-1; D is unclear. Germline CDR1 and CDR2: SGHNT and YYREEE (reference sequence). The germline V and J ends were trimmed by 0 bases and 0 bases, with 13 bases remaining between them. The CDR3 contains 17 residues. CDR3 sequence reads: CASSLGGSKSSYNEQFF. The CDR3 coding sequence is TGTGCCAGCAGCTTGGGCGGCAGTAAGAGCTCCTACAATGAGCAGTTCTTC.

This clone was observed a few times. The gene calls are TRBV4-1 and TRBJ1-1; D is ambiguous. V was clipped by 0 bases and J by 3 bases, with 14 bases between them. CDR1 and CDR2 from the germline V gene are MGHRA and YSYEKL. The CDR3 consists of 16 residues. The CDR3, as DNA: TGCGCCAGCAGCCAAGATCGGGTGCAGTTGGACACTGAAGCTTTCTTT. Amino acids: CASSQDRVQLDTEAFF.

The gene calls are TRBV18 and TRBJ1-5; 7 positions agree with TRBD1. This CDR3 region has 13 residues. The V and J ends lost 3 bases and 7 bases, in that order; junction bases with no gene match: 3. Germline-derived CDR1 and CDR2 are KGHSH and LQKENI. Written as DNA, the CDR3 is TGTGCCAGCTCACCGAAACAGGGGCAGCCCCAGCATTTT. It translates to CASSPKQGQPQHF.